This T cell receptor (beta chain) derives from a study of T cells in Graves' hyperthyroidism and ophthalmopathy. The source material, RNA transcripts, was used to amplify TCR beta CDR3 regions. The TCR CDR3 was amplified in a first-round RT-PCR using the HTBI primer set. One entry per CDR3 protein results from TCRdb running MiXCR on the multiplex PCR reads. The data hold about 250,000 distinct CDR3 sequences, with about 20% observed a single time. This clonotype has at least ten counts. Its antigen is undetermined. Findings and limits, study-wide: Ophthalmopathy, which appeared later, was predicted by the model a median approximately six months before onset. Blood samples included most of the expanded thyroid clonotypes exceeding 0.001.

The CDR3 contains 12 residues. Trimming cost V 8 bases and J 2 bases; bases outside gene matches: 5. Germline assignment: CDR1 GTSNPN and CDR2 SVGIG (reference sequence). Lactation, pregnancy, other autoimmune disease or uncontrolled infection excluded patients. Each diagnosis was grounded in clinical symptoms, serum thyroxine and TRAb, thyroid ultrasound, and orbital computed tomography. The sequenced sample was blood. The receptor's source is a man between 25 and 39 years old with Graves' ophthalmopathy. This chain connects TRBV30 to TRBJ1-1; 7 nucleotides align to TRBD1. The CDR3 here is CATDRVNTEAFF. CDR3 in DNA: TGTGCCACTGACAGGGTTAACACTGAAGCTTTCTTT.